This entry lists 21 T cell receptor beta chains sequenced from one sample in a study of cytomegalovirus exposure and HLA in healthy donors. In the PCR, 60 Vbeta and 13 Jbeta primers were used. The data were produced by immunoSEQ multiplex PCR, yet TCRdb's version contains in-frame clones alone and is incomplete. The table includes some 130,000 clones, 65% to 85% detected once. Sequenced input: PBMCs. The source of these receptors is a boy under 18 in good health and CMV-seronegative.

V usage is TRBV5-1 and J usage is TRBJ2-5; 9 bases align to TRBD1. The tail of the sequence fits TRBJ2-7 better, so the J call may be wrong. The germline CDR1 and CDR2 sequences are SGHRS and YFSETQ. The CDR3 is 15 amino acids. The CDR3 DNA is TGCGCCAGCAGCGTTGGACCGGGACAGGGCTACGAGCAGTACTTC. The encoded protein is CASSVGPGQGYEQYF.

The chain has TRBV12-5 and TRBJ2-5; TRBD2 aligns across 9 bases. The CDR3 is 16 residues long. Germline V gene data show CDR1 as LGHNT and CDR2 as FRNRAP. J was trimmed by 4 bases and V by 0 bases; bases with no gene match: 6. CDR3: CASGLVLAGLLETQYF. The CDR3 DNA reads TGTGCTAGTGGTTTGGTTCTAGCGGGGCTGCTAGAGACCCAGTACTTC.

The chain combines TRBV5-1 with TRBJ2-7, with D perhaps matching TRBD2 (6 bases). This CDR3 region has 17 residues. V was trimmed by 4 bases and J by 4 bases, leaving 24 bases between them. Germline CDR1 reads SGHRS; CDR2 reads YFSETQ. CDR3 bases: TGCGCCAGCAGCGGCGGCGGGAACACAGGCTGGCGATACGAGCAGTACTTC. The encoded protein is CASSGGGNTGWRYEQYF.

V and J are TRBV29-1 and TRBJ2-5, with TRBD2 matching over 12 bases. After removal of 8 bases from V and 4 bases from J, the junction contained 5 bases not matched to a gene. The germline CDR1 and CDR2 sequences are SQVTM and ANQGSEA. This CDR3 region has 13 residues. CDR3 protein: CSSSGRARETQYF. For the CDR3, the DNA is TGCAGCTCTAGCGGGAGGGCCAGAGAGACCCAGTACTTC.

CDR3 loop: CASSFSGFAQPQHF. The CDR3 DNA reads TGTGCCAGCAGCTTTAGCGGCTTCGCTCAGCCCCAGCATTTT. The chain couples TRBV7-9 to TRBJ1-5; D remains ambiguous. V dropped 3 bases and J dropped 6 bases, with 12 bases sitting between them. The CDR3 runs to 14 residues. Per germline, CDR1 SEHNR and CDR2 FQNEAQ (reference sequence).

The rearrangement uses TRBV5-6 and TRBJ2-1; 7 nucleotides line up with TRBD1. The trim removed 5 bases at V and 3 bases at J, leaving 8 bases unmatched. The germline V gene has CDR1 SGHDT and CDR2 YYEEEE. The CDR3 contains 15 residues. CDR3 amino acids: CASSSPRQGYNEQFF. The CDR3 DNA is TGTGCCAGCAGTTCACCCCGACAGGGCTACAATGAGCAGTTCTTC.

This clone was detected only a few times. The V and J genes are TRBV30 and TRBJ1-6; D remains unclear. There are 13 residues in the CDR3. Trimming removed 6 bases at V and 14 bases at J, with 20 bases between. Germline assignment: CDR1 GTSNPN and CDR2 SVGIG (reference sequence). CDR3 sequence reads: CACSPSGYEALHF. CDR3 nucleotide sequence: TGTGCCTGCTCGCCTTCTGGGTATGAGGCCCTCCACTTT.

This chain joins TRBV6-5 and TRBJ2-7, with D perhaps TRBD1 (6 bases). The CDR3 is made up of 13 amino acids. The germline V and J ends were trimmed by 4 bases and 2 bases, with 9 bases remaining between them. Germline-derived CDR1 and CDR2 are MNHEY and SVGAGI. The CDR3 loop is CASSSTGTYEQYF. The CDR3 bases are TGTGCCAGCAGTTCTACAGGGACCTACGAGCAGTACTTC.

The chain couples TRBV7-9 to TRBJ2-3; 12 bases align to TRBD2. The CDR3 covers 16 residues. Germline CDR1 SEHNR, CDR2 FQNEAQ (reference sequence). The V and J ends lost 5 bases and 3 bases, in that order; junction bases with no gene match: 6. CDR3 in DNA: TGTGCCAGCAGCCCAGTGACTAGCGGGAGTACAGATACGCAGTATTTT. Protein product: CASSPVTSGSTDTQYF.

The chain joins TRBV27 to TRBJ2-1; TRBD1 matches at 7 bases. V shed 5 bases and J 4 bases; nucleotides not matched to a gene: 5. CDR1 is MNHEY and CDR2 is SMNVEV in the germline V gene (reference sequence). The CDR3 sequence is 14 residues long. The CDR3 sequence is CASSPGQTYNEQFF. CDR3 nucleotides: TGTGCCAGCAGTCCGGGACAGACTTACAATGAGCAGTTCTTC.

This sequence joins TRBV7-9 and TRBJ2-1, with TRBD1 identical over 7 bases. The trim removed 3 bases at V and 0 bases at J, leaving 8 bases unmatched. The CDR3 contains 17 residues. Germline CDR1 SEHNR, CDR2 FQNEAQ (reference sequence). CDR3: CASSLSFGDSSYNEQFF. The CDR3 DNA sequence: TGTGCCAGCAGCTTGAGTTTTGGGGACAGCTCCTACAATGAGCAGTTCTTC.

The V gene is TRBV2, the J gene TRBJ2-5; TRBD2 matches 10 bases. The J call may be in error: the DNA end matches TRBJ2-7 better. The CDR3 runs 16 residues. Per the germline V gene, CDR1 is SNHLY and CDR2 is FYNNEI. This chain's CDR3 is CASSAGTSGNSYEQYF. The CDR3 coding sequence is TGTGCCAGCAGTGCCGGTACTAGCGGGAATTCCTACGAGCAGTACTTC.

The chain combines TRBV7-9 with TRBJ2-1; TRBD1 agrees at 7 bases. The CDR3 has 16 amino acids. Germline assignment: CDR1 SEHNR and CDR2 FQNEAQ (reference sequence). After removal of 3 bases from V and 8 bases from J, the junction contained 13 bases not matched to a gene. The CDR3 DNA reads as TGTGCCAGCAGCTTGGCGCTTACAGGGGCGGGCGATGAGCAGTTCTTC. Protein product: CASSLALTGAGDEQFF.

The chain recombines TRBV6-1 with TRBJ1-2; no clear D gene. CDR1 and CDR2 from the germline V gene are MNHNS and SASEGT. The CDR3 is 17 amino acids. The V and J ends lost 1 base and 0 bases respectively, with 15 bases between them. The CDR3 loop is CASSEGFGRDSNYGYTF. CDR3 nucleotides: TGTGCCAGCAGTGAAGGATTTGGGAGGGATTCTAACTATGGCTACACCTTC.

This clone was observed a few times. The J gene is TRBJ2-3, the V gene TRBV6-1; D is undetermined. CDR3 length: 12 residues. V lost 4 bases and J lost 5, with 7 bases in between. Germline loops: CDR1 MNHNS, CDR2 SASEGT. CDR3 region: CASSGSEDTQYF. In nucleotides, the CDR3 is TGTGCCAGCAGTGGAAGCGAAGATACGCAGTATTTT.

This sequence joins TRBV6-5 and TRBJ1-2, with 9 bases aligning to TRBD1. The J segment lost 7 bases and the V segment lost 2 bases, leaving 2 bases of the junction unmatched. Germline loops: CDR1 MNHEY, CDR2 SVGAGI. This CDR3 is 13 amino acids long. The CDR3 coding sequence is TGTGCCAGCAGTTACGGACAGGGGTTTGGCTACACCTTC. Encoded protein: CASSYGQGFGYTF.

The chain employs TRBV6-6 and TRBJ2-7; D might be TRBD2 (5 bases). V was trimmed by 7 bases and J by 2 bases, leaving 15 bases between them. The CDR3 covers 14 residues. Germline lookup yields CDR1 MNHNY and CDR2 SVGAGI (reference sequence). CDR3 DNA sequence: TGTGCCAGCAAGGAGGCAGGATCTCCCTACGAGCAGTACTTC. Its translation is CASKEAGSPYEQYF.

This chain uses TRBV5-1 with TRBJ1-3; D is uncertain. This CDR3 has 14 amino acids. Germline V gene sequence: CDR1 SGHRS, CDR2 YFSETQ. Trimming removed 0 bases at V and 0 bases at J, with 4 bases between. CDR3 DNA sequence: TGCGCCAGCAGCTTGGAGAGCTCTGGAAACACCATATATTTT. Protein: CASSLESSGNTIYF.

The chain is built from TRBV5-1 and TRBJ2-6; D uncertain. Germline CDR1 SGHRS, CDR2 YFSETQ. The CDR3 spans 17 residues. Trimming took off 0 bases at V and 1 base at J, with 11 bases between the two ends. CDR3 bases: TGCGCCAGCAGCTTGGCCGAGGTCCCTTCTGGGGCCAACGTCCTGACTTTC. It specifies CASSLAEVPSGANVLTF.

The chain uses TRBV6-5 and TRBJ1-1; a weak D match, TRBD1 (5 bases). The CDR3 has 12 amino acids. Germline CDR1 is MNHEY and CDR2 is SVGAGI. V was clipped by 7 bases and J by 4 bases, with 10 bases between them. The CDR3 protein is CASTHGGTEAFF. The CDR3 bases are TGTGCCAGCACCCACGGGGGCACTGAAGCTTTCTTT.

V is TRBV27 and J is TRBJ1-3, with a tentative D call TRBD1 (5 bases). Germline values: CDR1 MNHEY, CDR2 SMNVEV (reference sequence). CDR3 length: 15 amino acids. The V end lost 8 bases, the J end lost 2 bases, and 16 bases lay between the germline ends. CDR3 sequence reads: CASSLRGGAGNTIYF. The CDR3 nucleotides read TGTGCCAGCTCCTTACGGGGAGGGGCTGGAAACACCATATATTTT.